What follows are 2 T cell receptor beta chains derived from one specimen sequenced in a study of shared clonotypes between healthy human individuals. Assay used: immunoSEQ multiplex PCR; TCRdb lists only in-frame clones, some missing. The repertoire consists of roughly 770,000 clones, with roughly 96% occurring once and the leading ten covering approximately 0.2%. Naive-designated CD8 cells lacked CD45RO, were positively enriched for CCR7, and omitted terminally differentiated effector memory CD45RA+ cells. Sequencing input: naive CD8+ T cells sorted from blood. The receptors shown here come from a man in his thirties or forties in good health.

J is TRBJ2-5 and V is TRBV9, with D perhaps matching TRBD1 or TRBD2 (5 bases each). Germline V lookup: CDR1 SGDLS, CDR2 YYNGEE. The V end was cut by 0 bases, the J end by 5 bases, with 5 bases between. The CDR3 is made up of 12 amino acids. The CDR3 is CASSVGDETQYF. The CDR3 DNA is TGTGCCAGCAGCGTAGGGGACGAGACCCAGTACTTC.

The V call is TRBV29-1, the J call TRBJ2-7, with D possibly TRBD1 on 5 matching bases. Germline values: CDR1 SQVTM, CDR2 ANQGSEA. CDR3 size: 13 residues. The ends were cut back, 4 bases at V and 3 bases at J, with 13 bases in the middle. CDR3: CSVVDGQGYEQYF. Here the CDR3 DNA reads TGCAGCGTTGTGGATGGGCAGGGCTACGAGCAGTACTTC.